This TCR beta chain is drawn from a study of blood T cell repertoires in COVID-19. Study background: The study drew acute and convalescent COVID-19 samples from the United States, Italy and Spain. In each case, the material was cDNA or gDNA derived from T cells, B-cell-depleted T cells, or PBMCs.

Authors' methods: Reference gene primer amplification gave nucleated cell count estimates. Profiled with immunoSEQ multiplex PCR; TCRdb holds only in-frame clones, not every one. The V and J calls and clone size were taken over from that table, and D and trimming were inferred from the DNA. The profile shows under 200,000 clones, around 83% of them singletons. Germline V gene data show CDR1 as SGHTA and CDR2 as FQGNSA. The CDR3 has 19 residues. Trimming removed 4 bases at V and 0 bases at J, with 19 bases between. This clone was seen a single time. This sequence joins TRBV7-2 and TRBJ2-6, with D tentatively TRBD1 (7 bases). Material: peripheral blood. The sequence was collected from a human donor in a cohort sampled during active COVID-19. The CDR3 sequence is CASSSLASGGGSGANVLTF. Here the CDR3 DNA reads TGTGCCAGCAGCTCCTTAGCCTCAGGGGGAGGCTCTGGGGCCAACGTCCTGACTTTC.